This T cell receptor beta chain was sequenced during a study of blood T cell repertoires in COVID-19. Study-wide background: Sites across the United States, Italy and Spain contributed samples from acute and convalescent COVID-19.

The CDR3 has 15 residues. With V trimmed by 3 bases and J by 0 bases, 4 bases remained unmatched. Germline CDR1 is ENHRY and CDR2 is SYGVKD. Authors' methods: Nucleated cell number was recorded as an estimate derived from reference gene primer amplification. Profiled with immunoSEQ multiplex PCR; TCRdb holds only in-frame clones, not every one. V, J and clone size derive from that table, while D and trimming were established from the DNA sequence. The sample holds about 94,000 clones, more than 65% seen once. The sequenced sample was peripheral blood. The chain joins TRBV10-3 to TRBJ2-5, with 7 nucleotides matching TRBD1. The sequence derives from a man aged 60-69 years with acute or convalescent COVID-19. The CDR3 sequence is CAISDQQGYQETQYF. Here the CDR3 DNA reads TGTGCCATCAGTGATCAACAGGGGTACCAAGAGACCCAGTACTTC.